By frequency in the sample, the clone carrying this T cell receptor beta chain is medium-sized (0.01 to 0.1%). These data originate in a study of blood T cell repertoires in COVID-19. Trimming at V came to 10 bases and at J to 4 bases, leaving 10 bases not matched to a gene. Germline V CDR1 and CDR2: LNHDA, SQIVND (reference sequence). The CDR3 totals 15 residues. Assay: immunoSEQ multiplex PCR; the TCRdb copy retains only in-frame clones and omits some. The sample lists about 42,000 clones, 60% to 85% seen once, with about 8.5% in the top ten. The chain uses TRBV19 and TRBJ1-3, with 10 bases identical to TRBD1. This TCR derives from a man aged 65 to 79 with active or convalescent COVID-19. Sequencing input: peripheral blood. The CDR3 region has the DNA TGTGCCATTGCGGACGGGACAGGGGAAGGAAACACCATATATTTT. Encoded protein: CAIADGTGEGNTIYF.